One sample yielded the 31 T cell receptor beta chains listed below, sequenced in a study of graft-versus-host responses after intestinal transplantation. Graft material was processed, releasing intraepithelial and lamina propria lymphocytes. Produced via immunoSEQ multiplex PCR; TCRdb's table is partial and in-frame only. The table includes over 60,000 clones, approximately 91% detected once. Sequenced material: ileum tissue, taken around 350 days after transplant. Receptor source: a human patient who received an intestinal transplant, so some T cells may come from the graft donor.

The V and J genes are TRBV9 and TRBJ2-2; D is tentatively TRBD1 or TRBD2 (5 bases each). The V gene lost 2 bases and the J gene lost 2 bases, with 16 bases spanning the gap. Germline V lookup: CDR1 SGDLS, CDR2 YYNGEE. The CDR3 covers 17 residues. Written as DNA, the CDR3 is TGTGCCAGCAGCGTCCAACTAGGGGCCCCTAACACCGGGGAGCTGTTTTTT. Its protein is CASSVQLGAPNTGELFF.

The J gene is TRBJ2-1, the V gene TRBV9; perhaps D is TRBD1 or TRBD2 (5 bases each). V lost 2 bases to trimming and J lost 8 bases, with 8 bases between them. The CDR3 loop spans 12 amino acids. CDR1 SGDLS and CDR2 YYNGEE come from the germline V gene. DNA for the CDR3: TGTGCCAGCAGCGTCCGGGACGATGAGCAGTTCTTC. Its translation: CASSVRDDEQFF.

Written as DNA, the CDR3 is TGTGCCGTAATAGTGGATCGGTCGGCTTTCTTT. Amino acids: CAVIVDRSAFF. V and J are TRBV28 and TRBJ1-1; D gene uncertain. The germline CDR1 and CDR2 sequences are MDHEN and SYDVKM. Trimming shortened V by 11 bases and J by 11 bases, and 18 bases separated the two germline ends. This CDR3 is 11 amino acids long. The whole variable domain, remainder taken from reference TRBV28 and TRBJ1-1, is DVKVTQSSRYLVKRTGEKVFLECVQDMDHENMFWYRQDPGLGLRLIYFSYDVKMKEKGDIPEGYSVSREKKERFSLILESASTNQTSMYLCAVIVDRSAFFGQGTRLTVV.

V gene TRBV4-2 combines with J gene TRBJ1-5; D perhaps matches TRBD1 (5 bases). Trimming took 0 bases from V and 0 from J, leaving 9 bases between them. This CDR3 spans 16 amino acids. Germline V gives CDR1 LGHNA, CDR2 YNFKEQ. The CDR3 bases are TGTGCCAGCAGCCAAGAGGTAGGGGATAGCAATCAGCCCCAGCATTTT. Translated, it gives CASSQEVGDSNQPQHF.

The chain combines TRBV19 with TRBJ2-1; D gene ambiguous. CDR3 length equals 12 residues. Trimming pared 4 bases from V and 8 bases from J, leaving 9 bases between. Germline values: CDR1 LNHDA, CDR2 SQIVND (reference sequence). This CDR3 reads CASSSLTDEQFF. The CDR3 DNA is TGTGCCAGTAGTAGTCTAACGGATGAGCAGTTCTTC.

The rearrangement links TRBV6-5 to TRBJ2-5, with TRBD2 identical over 8 bases. Gene TRBJ2-7 matches the end of the DNA better, so the J call may be wrong. The CDR3 covers 14 residues. In germline, CDR1 is MNHEY, CDR2 SVGAGI. CDR3 in DNA: TGTGCCAGCAGCTGGACTAGCCAAGTTGGCGAGCAGTACTTC. Translating gives CASSWTSQVGEQYF.

This rearrangement joins TRBV6-6 to TRBJ1-1; 7 nucleotides agree with TRBD1. Germline V lookup: CDR1 MNHNY, CDR2 SVGAGI (reference sequence). Losses at the gene ends were 5 bases for V and 4 bases for J; bases not matched to a gene: 13. CDR3 size: 16 residues. CDR3 sequence reads: CASSAPDRPRSTEAFF. The CDR3 nucleotides are TGTGCCAGCAGTGCCCCGGACAGGCCTCGGAGCACTGAAGCTTTCTTT.

The chain employs TRBV28 and TRBJ2-7; D not resolved. Germline V lookup: CDR1 MDHEN, CDR2 SYDVKM. The length of the CDR3 is 11 residues. Trimming pared 7 bases from V and 7 bases from J, leaving 11 bases between. The CDR3 loop reads CASTPGEEQYF. The CDR3 DNA sequence: TGTGCCAGCACCCCTGGGGAAGAGCAGTACTTC.

The chain links TRBV7-2 to TRBJ2-5, with TRBD2 matching 9 bases. With 5 bases clipped from V and 5 bases from J, the junction kept 15 bases outside the gene matches. CDR1 and CDR2 from the germline V gene are SGHTA and FQGNSA. CDR3 size: 17 residues. In DNA, the CDR3 is TGTGCCAGCAGCCTGGGGGCTAGCGGGACTAAACGGGAGACCCAGTACTTC. This gives the protein CASSLGASGTKRETQYF.

The sample holds one count of this clone. The genes are TRBV6-1 and TRBJ2-7; D is uncertain. This CDR3 has 14 residues. Trimming removed 2 bases from V and 3 bases from J, with 11 bases in between. Germline V CDR1 and CDR2: MNHNS, SASEGT. The CDR3 DNA follows: TGTGCCAGCAGTGAAAGGGTCCGCTACTACGAGCAGTACTTC. Translation: CASSERVRYYEQYF.

This rearrangement joins TRBV28 to TRBJ2-4, with 7 nucleotides matching TRBD1. J gave up 7 bases and V 4 bases, and 16 bases lay outside the gene matches. There are 17 residues in the CDR3. Germline CDR1 is MDHEN and CDR2 is SYDVKM. The CDR3 protein is CASSSPLGTEPFNIQYF. CDR3 coding DNA: TGTGCCAGCAGTTCACCACTTGGGACAGAGCCCTTTAACATTCAGTACTTC.

This clone was seen a few times. The CDR3 nucleotides are TGCGCCAGCAGCGGATACAACAGGGGCGGAGGCTCTGAAGCTTTCTTT. Residues: CASSGYNRGGGSEAFF. The chain links TRBV4-1 to TRBJ1-1, with 7 nucleotides matching TRBD1. V shed 5 bases, J shed 6 bases, and the junction held 15 bases outside the gene matches. This CDR3 comprises 16 residues. In germline, CDR1 is MGHRA, CDR2 YSYEKL.

The V and J genes are TRBV6-5 and TRBJ1-4, with D tentatively TRBD1 (5 bases). Germline V gene lookup returns CDR1 MNHEY and CDR2 SVGAGI. Trimming took off 6 bases at V and 7 bases at J, with 12 bases between the two ends. This CDR3 region has 13 residues. CDR3 protein: CASRMDIGEKLFF. Here the CDR3 DNA reads TGTGCCAGCAGGATGGACATCGGTGAAAAACTGTTTTTT.

The chain combines TRBV2 with TRBJ2-7; TRBD2 agrees at 13 bases. The V gene end was trimmed by 7 bases and the J gene end by 1 base; junction bases not matched to a gene: 7. This CDR3 has 16 amino acids. Germline values: CDR1 SNHLY, CDR2 FYNNEI. The CDR3 DNA sequence: TGTGCCAGCACTATACTAGCGGGGGGGCCGTCCTACGAGCAGTACTTC. Translated: CASTILAGGPSYEQYF.

The chain carries TRBV5-6 and TRBJ2-2; TRBD1 is a possible D gene (6 bases). The germline V gene encodes CDR1 SGHDT and CDR2 YYEEEE. The CDR3 loop spans 14 amino acids. V was shortened by 4 bases and J by 1 base, with 8 bases between the two germline ends. CDR3 residues: CASSQGGNTGELFF. In DNA, the CDR3 is TGTGCCAGCAGCCAAGGGGGGAACACCGGGGAGCTGTTTTTT.

This chain connects TRBV29-1 to TRBJ1-1, with TRBD1 matching 8 bases. From germline, CDR1 is SQVTM and CDR2 ANQGSEA. The CDR3 loop spans 11 amino acids. V gave up 6 bases and J gave up 8 bases; unmatched junction bases: 5. DNA of the CDR3: TGCAGCGTCTACAGGGGGGCCGAAGCTTTCTTT. Residues: CSVYRGAEAFF.

J is TRBJ2-1 and V is TRBV10-2; 14 bases align to TRBD2. There are 17 residues in the CDR3. In germline, CDR1 is WSHSY, CDR2 SAAADI. Germline trimming cut 4 bases from V and 4 bases from J; bases unmatched to any gene: 6. The CDR3 here is CASSGTSGGSIYNEQFF. CDR3 in DNA: TGCGCCAGCAGTGGGACTAGCGGGGGGAGTATTTACAATGAGCAGTTCTTC.

The rearrangement links TRBV11-3 to TRBJ2-7, with 7 positions matching TRBD1. Germline CDR1 is SGHNT and CDR2 is YENEEA. Trimming cost V 0 bases and J 2 bases; bases outside gene matches: 4. The CDR3 contains 15 residues. The CDR3 region is CASSLEAGGPYEQYF. CDR3 in DNA: TGTGCCAGCAGCTTAGAAGCAGGGGGACCCTACGAGCAGTACTTC. The full variable domain, completed using reference TRBV11-3 and TRBJ2-7, is EAGVVQSPRYKIIEKKQPVAFWCNPISGHNTLYWYLQNLGQGPELLIRYENEEAVDDSQLPKDRFSAERLKGVDSTLKIQPAELGDSAVYLCASSLEAGGPYEQYFGPGTRLTVT.

The chain is built from TRBV6-5 and TRBJ2-7; tentatively, D is TRBD2 (7 bases). V lost 0 bases to trimming and J lost 3 bases, with 15 bases between them. This CDR3 spans 16 amino acids. Germline CDR1 is MNHEY and CDR2 is SVGAGI. The CDR3 DNA sequence: TGTGCCAGCAGTTACTCGGCAGAGGGGGGGAGCTACGAGCAGTACTTC. Amino acid sequence: CASSYSAEGGSYEQYF.

This sequence joins TRBV10-2 and TRBJ2-5, with 7 bases lining up with TRBD1. CDR1 WSHSY and CDR2 SAAADI come from the germline V gene. The V and J ends lost 0 bases and 2 bases, in that order; junction bases with no gene match: 3. The CDR3 is 15 residues long. DNA for the CDR3: TGCGCCAGCAGTGAGTCGGACAGGTGGCAAGAGACCCAGTACTTC. Protein product: CASSESDRWQETQYF.

The V call is TRBV15, the J call TRBJ2-4; 8 nucleotides agree with TRBD2. Trimming took 6 bases from V and 0 from J; bases not matched to a gene: 7. This CDR3 is 16 amino acids long. Per the germline V gene, CDR1 is LNHNV and CDR2 is YYDKDF (reference sequence). The chain's CDR3 is CATSAGGPIAKNIQYF. In nucleotides, the CDR3 is TGTGCCACCAGTGCGGGGGGTCCAATAGCCAAAAACATTCAGTACTTC.

The chain combines TRBV30 with TRBJ1-1, with D possibly TRBD1 on 6 matching bases. The CDR3 sequence is 13 residues long. Germline V gives CDR1 GTSNPN, CDR2 SVGIG (reference sequence). Trimming shortened V by 3 bases and J by 3 bases, and 11 bases separated the two germline ends. CDR3 bases: TGTGCCTGGAGAGACAGGCTGGACACTGAAGCTTTCTTT. Protein product: CAWRDRLDTEAFF.

The CDR3 coding sequence is TGTGCCAGCAGTTCGCGCCCGGGAAAGGGGGATGAAAAACTGTTTTTT. As protein: CASSSRPGKGDEKLFF. This chain uses TRBV28 with TRBJ1-4, with TRBD1 as a possible D gene (6 bases). This CDR3 is built from 16 residues. Germline CDR1 is MDHEN and CDR2 is SYDVKM. V lost 4 bases and J lost 6, with 18 bases in between.

A single count supports this clone. The V and J genes are TRBV6-6 and TRBJ2-5; D remains ambiguous. The V end lost 5 bases, the J end lost 4 bases, and 11 bases lay between the germline ends. The CDR3 spans 13 residues. CDR1 MNHNY and CDR2 SVGAGI come from the germline V gene (reference sequence). The CDR3 loop is CASSMGRGETQYF. The CDR3 coding sequence is TGTGCCAGCAGTATGGGAAGAGGAGAGACCCAGTACTTC.

The chain is built from TRBV2 and TRBJ2-2; D is possibly TRBD1 or TRBD2 (5 bases each). Germline CDR1 is SNHLY and CDR2 is FYNNEI. Trimming took off 8 bases at V and 6 bases at J, with 10 bases between the two ends. The CDR3 sequence is 12 residues long. CDR3 DNA: TGTGCCAGCGACGGGGCCGCCGGGGAGCTGTTTTTT. Amino acids: CASDGAAGELFF.

CDR3 residues: CASSLQGNYGYTF. The CDR3 nucleotides read TGTGCCAGCAGCTTACAGGGTAACTATGGCTACACCTTC. The chain carries TRBV5-6 and TRBJ1-2, with D perhaps TRBD1 (6 bases). The CDR3 contains 13 residues. Looked up from germline, CDR1 is SGHDT and CDR2 is YYEEEE. V lost 2 bases to trimming and J lost 1 base, with 6 bases between them.

The chain combines TRBV6-1 with TRBJ2-7, with D uncertain. Trimming took 8 bases from V and 1 from J, leaving 9 bases between them. The CDR3 consists of 12 residues. Germline loops: CDR1 MNHNS, CDR2 SASEGT. The DNA of the CDR3 is TGTGCCAGCGGGGATAGTTCCTACGAGCAGTACTTC. Residues: CASGDSSYEQYF.

This clone was seen a single time. V usage is TRBV27 and J usage is TRBJ2-3; 7 bases fit TRBD2. Losses at the gene ends were 3 bases for V and 5 bases for J; bases not matched to a gene: 5. This CDR3 spans 14 amino acids. Germline loops: CDR1 MNHEY, CDR2 SMNVEV (reference sequence). The CDR3: CASSFFAGEDTQYF. As DNA, the CDR3 is TGTGCCAGCAGTTTCTTTGCGGGGGAAGATACGCAGTATTTT.

About this clone: Other DNA sequences in this specimen translate into the identical CDR3. The J gene is TRBJ2-1, the V gene TRBV15, with 7 bases lining up with TRBD2. Trimming took 5 bases from V and 3 from J; bases not matched to a gene: 4. The germline CDR1 and CDR2 sequences are LNHNV and YYDKDF (reference sequence). This CDR3 comprises 14 residues. The CDR3 region has the DNA TGTGCCACCAGCCGTGGCGGGAGCTACAATGAGCAGTTCTTC. Translation: CATSRGGSYNEQFF.

The chain carries TRBV5-1 and TRBJ2-1; D possibly corresponds to TRBD2 (6 bases). V lost 0 bases and J lost 2, with 9 bases in between. The CDR3 consists of 15 residues. Germline-derived CDR1 and CDR2 are SGHRS and YFSETQ. CDR3 DNA: TGCGCCAGCAGCTTGGGGAGGGGACCCTACAATGAGCAGTTCTTC. Protein product: CASSLGRGPYNEQFF. Using reference TRBV5-1 and TRBJ2-1 for the parts outside the CDR3, the full variable domain is KAGVTQTPRYLIKTRGQQVTLSCSPISGHRSVSWYQQTPGQGLQFLFEYFSETQRNKGNFPGRFSGRQFSNSRSEMNVSTLELGDSALYLCASSLGRGPYNEQFFGPGTRLTVL.

The gene calls are TRBV29-1 and TRBJ2-7; D unresolved. Trimming stripped 4 bases from V and 2 bases from J, with 9 bases between. CDR1 and CDR2 from the germline V gene are SQVTM and ANQGSEA. CDR3 length: 12 amino acids. This CDR3 reads CSVGLGTYEQYF. CDR3 bases: TGCAGCGTTGGGCTGGGAACCTACGAGCAGTACTTC.